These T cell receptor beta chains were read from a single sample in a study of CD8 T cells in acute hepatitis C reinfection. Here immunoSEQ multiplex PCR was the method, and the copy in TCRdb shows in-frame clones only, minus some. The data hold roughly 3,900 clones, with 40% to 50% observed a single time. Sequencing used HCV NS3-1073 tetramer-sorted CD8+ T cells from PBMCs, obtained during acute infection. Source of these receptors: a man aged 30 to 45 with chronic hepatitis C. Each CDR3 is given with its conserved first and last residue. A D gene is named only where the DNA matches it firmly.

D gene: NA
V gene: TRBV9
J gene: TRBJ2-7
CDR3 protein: CASSVGGNEQYF

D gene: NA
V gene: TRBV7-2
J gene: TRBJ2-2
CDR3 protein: CASSLEVTANTGELFF

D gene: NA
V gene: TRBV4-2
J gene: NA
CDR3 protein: CASSQEIQQGWYEQYF

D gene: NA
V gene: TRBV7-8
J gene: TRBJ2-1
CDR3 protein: CASTPFHNEQFF

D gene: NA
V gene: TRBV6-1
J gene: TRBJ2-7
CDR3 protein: CASSEANAAPHEQYF

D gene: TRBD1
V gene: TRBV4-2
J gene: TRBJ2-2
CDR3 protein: CASSQETQGAYGELFF

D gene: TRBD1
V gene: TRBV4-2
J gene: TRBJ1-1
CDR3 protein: CASSQEQGAEAFF

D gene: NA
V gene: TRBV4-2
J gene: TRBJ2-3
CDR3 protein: CASSQPGTGETYF

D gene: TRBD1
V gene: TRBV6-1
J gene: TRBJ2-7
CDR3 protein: CASSELGQGNYEQYF

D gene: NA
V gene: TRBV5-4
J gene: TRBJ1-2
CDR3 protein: CASSTWTETVYGYTF

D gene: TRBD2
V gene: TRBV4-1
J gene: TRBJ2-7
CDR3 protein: CASSQEVGGSSYEQYF

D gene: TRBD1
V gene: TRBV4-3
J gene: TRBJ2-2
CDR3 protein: CASSQEQGAPGELFF

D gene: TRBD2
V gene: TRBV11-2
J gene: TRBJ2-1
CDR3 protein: CASSLDGAAGGGNEQFF

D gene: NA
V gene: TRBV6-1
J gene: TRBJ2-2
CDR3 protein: CASSETGQDPTGELFF

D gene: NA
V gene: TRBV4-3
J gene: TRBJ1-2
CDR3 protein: CASSQEPTGVDGYTF

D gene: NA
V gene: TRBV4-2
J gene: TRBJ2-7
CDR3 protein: CASSQEHGSEQYF

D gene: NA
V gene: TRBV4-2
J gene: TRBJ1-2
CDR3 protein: CASSQEMGPYGGYTF

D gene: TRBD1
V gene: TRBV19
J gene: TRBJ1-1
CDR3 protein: CASTTDRDQRSYTEAFF

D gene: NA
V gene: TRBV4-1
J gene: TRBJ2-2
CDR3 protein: CASSQVDWGAGRNTGELFF

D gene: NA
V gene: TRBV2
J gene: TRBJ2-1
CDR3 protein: CASSEGNEQFF

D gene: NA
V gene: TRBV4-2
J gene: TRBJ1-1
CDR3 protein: CASSLLGQNTEAFF

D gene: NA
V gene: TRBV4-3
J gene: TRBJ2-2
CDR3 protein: CASSQEVGAPGELFF

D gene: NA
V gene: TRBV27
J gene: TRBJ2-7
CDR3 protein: CASSPPPGSPSEQYF

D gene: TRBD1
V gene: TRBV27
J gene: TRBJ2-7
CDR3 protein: CASSPLGQPYEQYF

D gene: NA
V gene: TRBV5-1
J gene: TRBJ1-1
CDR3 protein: CASSFVENTEAFF

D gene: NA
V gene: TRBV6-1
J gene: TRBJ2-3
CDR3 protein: CASSFGPDPDTQYF

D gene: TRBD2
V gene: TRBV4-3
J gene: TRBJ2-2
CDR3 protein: CASSQEPSGGLNTGELFF

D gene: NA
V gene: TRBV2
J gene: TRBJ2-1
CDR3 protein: CASNEGNEQFF

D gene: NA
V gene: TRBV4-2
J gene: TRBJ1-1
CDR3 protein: CASSHQGNTEAFF

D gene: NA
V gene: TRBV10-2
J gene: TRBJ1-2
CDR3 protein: CASSEGGTGYGYTF

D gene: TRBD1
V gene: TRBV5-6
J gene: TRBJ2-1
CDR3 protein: CASSLVTGGIDEQFF

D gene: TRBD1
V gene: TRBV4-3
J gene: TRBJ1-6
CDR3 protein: CASSQEPTGVSPLHF

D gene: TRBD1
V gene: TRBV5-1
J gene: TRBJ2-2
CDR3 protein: CASSLEGQGLNTGELFF

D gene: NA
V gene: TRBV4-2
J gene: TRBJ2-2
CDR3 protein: CASSQEVSAPNTGELFF

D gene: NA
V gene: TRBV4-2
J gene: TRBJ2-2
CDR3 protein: CASSQETSGGAWGELFF

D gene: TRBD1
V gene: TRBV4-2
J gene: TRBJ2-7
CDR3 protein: CASSAGPGQDFEQYF

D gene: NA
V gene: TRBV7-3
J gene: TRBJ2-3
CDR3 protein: CASSLRVQTDTQYF

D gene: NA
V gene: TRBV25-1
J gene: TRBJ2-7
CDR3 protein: CASSDPRGLDEQYF

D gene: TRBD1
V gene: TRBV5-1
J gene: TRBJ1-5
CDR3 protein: CASSLTLGGRVGQVSNQPQHF

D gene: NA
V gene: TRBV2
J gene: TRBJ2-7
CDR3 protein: CASSERDPGYEQYF

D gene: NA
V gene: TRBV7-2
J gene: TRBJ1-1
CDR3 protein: CASSLEAGVWGEAFF

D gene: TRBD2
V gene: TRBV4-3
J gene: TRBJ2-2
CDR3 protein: CASSQEPGTSSPGELFF

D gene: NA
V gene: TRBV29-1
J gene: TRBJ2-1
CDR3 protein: CSVPQGDNEQFF

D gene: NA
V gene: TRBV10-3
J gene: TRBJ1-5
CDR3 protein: CAIIRSRVYGNQPQHF

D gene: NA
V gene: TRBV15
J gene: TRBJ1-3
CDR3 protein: CATSSPQDEMTIYF

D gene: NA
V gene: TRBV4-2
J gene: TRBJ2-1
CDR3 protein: CASSQELAAGNEQFF

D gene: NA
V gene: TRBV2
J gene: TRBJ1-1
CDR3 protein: CASSGQNTEAFF

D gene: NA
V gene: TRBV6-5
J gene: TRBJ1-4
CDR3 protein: CASAAATNEKLFF

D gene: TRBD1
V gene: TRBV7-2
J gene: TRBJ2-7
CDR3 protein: CASSAAGTGGYEQYF